Sequencing of this T cell receptor (beta chain) was carried out in a study of T-cell reconstitution after alpha-beta-depleted transplantation in children. This CDR3 spans 15 amino acids. Trimming took 3 bases from V and 5 from J, leaving 19 bases between them. Per the germline V gene, CDR1 is SQVTM and CDR2 is ANQGSEA. This clonotype was seen a handful of times. Unique molecular identifiers were built into the TCRbeta library. A single record per CDR3 protein comes from TCRdb applying MiXCR to the PCR reads. The sample lists roughly 500,000 distinct CDR3 sequences; approximately 32% were seen once. Material: PBMCs from the stem cell graft donor, obtained from the stem cell graft. The gene calls are TRBV29-1 and TRBJ2-5; weak D call: TRBD1 (5 bases). This TCR was recovered from a human donor who donated a stem cell graft to a child with aplastic anemia. This CDR3 reads CSVDPTENGWETQYF. CDR3 DNA: TGCAGCGTTGACCCGACAGAGAATGGTTGGGAGACCCAGTACTTC.